Shown below are 2 T cell receptor beta chains from a single sample sequenced in a study of shared clonotypes between healthy human individuals. CD8 cells regarded as naive lacked CD45RO, were positively chosen for CCR7, and omitted terminally differentiated effector memory CD45RA+ cells. TCRdb's table, derived via immunoSEQ multiplex PCR, lists solely in-frame clones and lacks some. The table records some 2.1 million clones, about 95% of them present only once. Sequencing used naive CD8+ T cells sorted from blood. Receptors were obtained from a man between 18 and 29 years old in good health.

The chain couples TRBV5-1 to TRBJ1-1, with 7 bases identical to TRBD1. The CDR3 is 14 amino acids. Germline-derived CDR1 and CDR2 are SGHRS and YFSETQ. Unmatched junction bases numbered 5, after V lost 2 bases and J lost 4 bases. The CDR3 DNA sequence: TGCGCCAGCAGCTTTGGCAGGGGGAGCACTGAAGCTTTCTTT. Protein product: CASSFGRGSTEAFF.

The rearrangement links TRBV2 to TRBJ1-5, with no clear D. The CDR3 has 14 residues. The V gene's germline CDR1 is SNHLY and CDR2 FYNNEI. Trimming removed 3 bases from V and 7 bases from J, with 13 bases in between. The CDR3 DNA sequence: TGTGCCAGCAGTGATTTTGGGGTTGGCCAGCCCCAGCATTTT. Translation: CASSDFGVGQPQHF.